Detailed here is one TCR beta chain. Data came from immunoSEQ multiplex PCR; TCRdb stores just in-frame clones and leaves some out. The data show 90,000 or so clones, more than 75% seen once. The data belong to a study of blood T cell repertoires in COVID-19. Germline V gene sequence: CDR1 SNHLY, CDR2 FYNNEI. This CDR3 is 12 amino acids long. V dropped 4 bases and J dropped 13 bases, with 15 bases sitting between them. Sequenced sample: peripheral blood. The chain links TRBV2 to TRBJ2-3; D is uncertain. The TCR comes from a human donor in a cohort sampled during active COVID-19. The CDR3 reads CASSGPAPLEYF. CDR3 DNA sequence: TGTGCCAGCAGTGGGCCCGCCCCCTTGGAGTATTTT.